Shown below are 28 T cell receptor beta chains from a single sample sequenced in a study of blood T cell repertoires in COVID-19. Repertoires were generated with immunoSEQ multiplex PCR, while TCRdb's copy carries only in-frame clones and drops some. The data show 200,000 or so clones, 89% seen once. Sequenced sample: peripheral blood. These receptors were obtained from a man aged 55-75 years who had recovered from COVID-19.

The J gene is TRBJ1-6, the V gene TRBV19; D is uncertain. CDR1 is LNHDA, CDR2 SQIVND, per germline (reference sequence). This CDR3 contains 13 residues. The V end was cut by 7 bases, the J end by 9 bases, with 13 bases between. CDR3 amino acids: CASNRGISSPLHF. The CDR3 DNA reads TGTGCCAGTAATCGAGGAATCTCTTCACCCCTCCACTTT.

The V and J genes are TRBV2 and TRBJ2-1, with D possibly being TRBD2 (6 bases). The CDR3 length is 15 residues. Germline CDR1 reads SNHLY; CDR2 reads FYNNEI. The V and J ends lost 6 bases and 5 bases respectively, with 17 bases between them. The CDR3: CASSASGSNHNEQFF. As DNA, the CDR3 is TGTGCCAGCAGCGCAAGCGGGTCTAACCACAATGAGCAGTTCTTC.

This chain links TRBV4-1 with TRBJ1-2; D remains ambiguous. The ends were cut back, 0 bases at V and 5 bases at J, with 4 bases in the middle. The germline gives CDR1 MGHRA, CDR2 YSYEKL. The CDR3 runs 12 residues. CDR3 nucleotides: TGCGCCAGCAGCCAAGATCTATATGGCTACACCTTC. Translated: CASSQDLYGYTF.

This chain links TRBV10-3 with TRBJ1-2; 10 bases line up with TRBD1. Trimming removed 0 bases from V and 8 bases from J; junction bases left unmatched: 0. The CDR3 spans 13 residues. The V gene's germline CDR1 is ENHRY and CDR2 SYGVKD. CDR3 DNA: TGTGCCATCAGTGAGTCGGGACAGGGGGGCTACACCTTC. Amino acids: CAISESGQGGYTF.

This chain uses TRBV19 with TRBJ2-2; D is possibly TRBD1 (6 bases). Germline-derived CDR1 and CDR2 are LNHDA and SQIVND (reference sequence). The CDR3 loop spans 15 amino acids. V lost 3 bases to trimming and J lost 6 bases, with 14 bases between them. CDR3 region: CASSISARGSGELFF. In DNA form, the CDR3 reads TGTGCCAGTAGTATTTCGGCCAGGGGATCCGGGGAGCTGTTTTTT.

The CDR3 sequence is CASSFSLAGGQETQYF. CDR3 sequence (DNA): TGCGCCAGCAGCTTCAGTCTAGCGGGGGGCCAAGAGACCCAGTACTTC. V is TRBV5-1 and J is TRBJ2-5; 11 bases line up with TRBD2. The trim removed 2 bases at V and 1 base at J, leaving 4 bases unmatched. The length of the CDR3 is 16 residues. Germline V gene lookup returns CDR1 SGHRS and CDR2 YFSETQ.

CDR3 sequence: CASSGANYGYTF. CDR3 DNA sequence: TGTGCCAGCTCAGGGGCTAACTATGGCTACACCTTC. V gene TRBV19 combines with J gene TRBJ1-2; D might be TRBD1 (6 bases). There are 12 residues in the CDR3. V gave up 9 bases and J gave up 0 bases, with 8 bases separating them. Germline values: CDR1 LNHDA, CDR2 SQIVND (reference sequence).

The CDR3 DNA reads as TGCGCCAGCAGCTTGACACTAGCGGGGGAATACGAGCAGTACTTC. It is translated as CASSLTLAGEYEQYF. The chain links TRBV5-1 to TRBJ2-7; TRBD2 aligns across 11 bases. The ends lost 1 base at V and 4 bases at J; junction bases unmatched: 4. This CDR3 comprises 15 residues. Looked up from germline, CDR1 is SGHRS and CDR2 is YFSETQ.

The rearrangement uses TRBV4-3 and TRBJ2-3, with a weak D call TRBD2 (6 bases). CDR1 and CDR2 (germline): LGHNA, YSLEER. Trimming took 0 bases from V and 8 from J, leaving 15 bases between them. CDR3 size: 15 residues. As DNA, the CDR3 is TGCGCCAGCAGCCAAGACGGCGGGAAAGTAGGTACGCAGTATTTT. Translated, it gives CASSQDGGKVGTQYF.

CDR3 nucleotides: TGTGCCAGCAGACTAGCAGTGGACAAGAACACTGAAGCTTTCTTT. Translation gives CASRLAVDKNTEAFF. The V gene is TRBV11-2, the J gene TRBJ1-1; D is perhaps TRBD1 (5 bases). The CDR3 is made up of 15 amino acids. V lost 6 bases and J lost 1, with 15 bases in between. Germline CDR1 and CDR2: SGHAT and FQNNGV.

The chain combines TRBV27 with TRBJ2-3; 11 nucleotides line up with TRBD2. CDR3 length: 18 amino acids. Germline V gene lookup returns CDR1 MNHEY and CDR2 SMNVEV (reference sequence). V dropped 4 bases and J dropped 4; count of bases not matched to a gene: 13. The CDR3 region is CASSSLGLAGSRADTQYF. CDR3 DNA: TGTGCCAGCAGTTCTCTCGGACTAGCGGGTTCCCGGGCAGATACGCAGTATTTT.

This chain joins TRBV18 and TRBJ2-1; 10 bases match TRBD2. The V gene end was trimmed by 4 bases and the J gene end by 5 bases; junction bases not matched to a gene: 2. Germline values: CDR1 KGHSH, CDR2 LQKENI. The CDR3 contains 14 residues. The CDR3 DNA reads TGTGCCAGCTCACTCCTAGCGGGAGACAATGAGCAGTTCTTC. Translated: CASSLLAGDNEQFF.

Notes on this clone: Other DNA sequences of this sample code for an identical CDR3. The chain joins TRBV5-1 to TRBJ1-1; D is unresolved. Trimming cost V 0 bases and J 0 bases, with 9 bases left between them. This CDR3 is 15 amino acids long. Germline CDR1 is SGHRS and CDR2 is YFSETQ. The CDR3 region is CASSLVGGLNTEAFF. For the CDR3, the DNA is TGCGCCAGCAGCTTGGTCGGAGGGCTGAACACTGAAGCTTTCTTT.

This chain links TRBV6-5 with TRBJ2-7; possible D gene TRBD1, 5 bases. Germline lookup yields CDR1 MNHEY and CDR2 SVGAGI. V shed 6 bases and J shed 3 bases, with 9 bases lying between them. The length of the CDR3 is 12 residues. Here the CDR3 DNA reads TGTGCCAGCAGAGGACAAGTCTACGAGCAGTACTTC. Its protein is CASRGQVYEQYF.

The rearrangement joins TRBV6-5 to TRBJ2-3; D gene ambiguous. Trimming took off 6 bases at V and 2 bases at J, with 12 bases between the two ends. The CDR3 extends over 14 amino acids. Looked up from germline, CDR1 is MNHEY and CDR2 is SVGAGI. CDR3 bases: TGTGCCAGCAGAAGAAACTTTAACACAGATACGCAGTATTTT. It is translated as CASRRNFNTDTQYF.

The chain carries TRBV7-9 and TRBJ2-2, with 7 bases fitting TRBD1. Germline V lookup: CDR1 SEHNR, CDR2 FQNEAQ (reference sequence). Germline trimming cut 5 bases from V and 3 bases from J; bases unmatched to any gene: 6. This CDR3 spans 15 amino acids. This CDR3 is CASSRQGAYTGELFF. For the CDR3, the DNA is TGTGCCAGCAGCAGACAGGGTGCGTACACCGGGGAGCTGTTTTTT.

J is TRBJ2-1 and V is TRBV19; 15 positions match TRBD2. V dropped 6 bases and J dropped 9; count of bases not matched to a gene: 12. This CDR3 contains 17 residues. The V gene's germline CDR1 is LNHDA and CDR2 SQIVND (reference sequence). The CDR3 is CASSRGLAGGLNPEQFF. The CDR3 DNA reads TGTGCCAGTAGCAGGGGACTAGCGGGAGGACTTAACCCTGAGCAGTTCTTC.

A few counts support this clone. The chain is built from TRBV7-9 and TRBJ2-7, with D unclear. Germline-derived CDR1 and CDR2 are SEHNR and FQNEAQ (reference sequence). The CDR3 is 14 residues long. Trimming left V 1 base short and J 2 bases short, with 9 bases between. CDR3 sequence: CASSLGQATYEQYF. The CDR3 DNA sequence: TGTGCCAGCAGCTTAGGGCAGGCTACCTACGAGCAGTACTTC.

V gene TRBV28 combines with J gene TRBJ1-6; perhaps TRBD1 as D (6 bases). The V gene lost 4 bases and the J gene lost 4 bases, with 20 bases spanning the gap. The CDR3 spans 18 residues. Germline V gives CDR1 MDHEN, CDR2 SYDVKM. CDR3 in DNA: TGTGCCAGCAGTTCCACTTCTGCACAGGGAATGTATAATTCACCCCTCCACTTT. Translating it yields CASSSTSAQGMYNSPLHF.

Comment on this clone: Other DNA sequences in this sample translate to the same CDR3. The V call is TRBV5-1, the J call TRBJ1-2; the D is unclear. The CDR3 is 13 residues long. Trimming left V 0 bases short and J 5 bases short, with 8 bases between. The V gene's germline CDR1 is SGHRS and CDR2 YFSETQ. For the CDR3, the DNA is TGCGCCAGCAGCTTGGACAGTTATTATGGCTACACCTTC. It yields the protein CASSLDSYYGYTF.

This clone was recorded a few times. V and J are TRBV7-7 and TRBJ2-5; possible D gene TRBD2, 5 bases. Germline-derived CDR1 and CDR2 are SSHAT and FNYEAQ (reference sequence). V was cut by 2 bases and J by 4 bases, with 11 bases left in between. The CDR3 extends over 14 amino acids. CDR3 sequence: CASSLRGGGETQYF. CDR3 DNA sequence: TGTGCCAGCAGCTTACGTGGCGGAGGAGAGACCCAGTACTTC.

The chain uses TRBV9 and TRBJ2-7, with D possibly TRBD2 on 5 matching bases. From germline, CDR1 is SGDLS and CDR2 YYNGEE. The CDR3 is 15 amino acids. V was shortened by 0 bases and J by 0 bases, with 10 bases between the two germline ends. The chain's CDR3 is CASSVEGGPSYEQYF. The CDR3, as DNA: TGTGCCAGCAGCGTAGAGGGCGGGCCCTCCTACGAGCAGTACTTC. Combining the CDR3 with reference TRBV9 and TRBJ2-7 gives the whole variable domain DSGVTQTPKHLITATGQRVTLRCSPRSGDLSVYWYQQSLDQGLQFLIQYYNGEERAKGNILERFSAQQFPDLHSELNLSSLELGDSALYFCASSVEGGPSYEQYFGPGTRLTVT.

This rearrangement joins TRBV30 to TRBJ2-1; D is undetermined. V gave up 7 bases and J gave up 7 bases, with 17 bases separating them. Per the germline V gene, CDR1 is GTSNPN and CDR2 is SVGIG (reference sequence). CDR3 length equals 13 residues. The CDR3 DNA sequence: TGTGCCTTGGGCCCAGATAGCCAGAATGAGCAGTTCTTC. Translation: CALGPDSQNEQFF.

The chain has TRBV9 and TRBJ1-5, with D perhaps TRBD1 (5 bases). Per the germline V gene, CDR1 is SGDLS and CDR2 is YYNGEE. Trimming removed 3 bases at V and 6 bases at J, with 16 bases between. This CDR3 has 15 residues. This CDR3 is CASSEGGARGQPQHF. The CDR3 DNA is TGTGCCAGCAGCGAGGGAGGGGCGCGCGGTCAGCCCCAGCATTTT.

The genes are TRBV27 and TRBJ1-1, with 7 bases lining up with TRBD1. Germline CDR1 MNHEY, CDR2 SMNVEV (reference sequence). The CDR3 sequence is 16 residues long. Trimming cost V 0 bases and J 0 bases; bases outside gene matches: 4. The CDR3 nucleotides read TGTGCCAGCAGTTTATCGACAGGGTTTATGAACACTGAAGCTTTCTTT. Its translation: CASSLSTGFMNTEAFF.

The CDR3 DNA follows: TGTGCCAGCAGCGCCCGGACAGTCGGGGTCGCAACTAATGAAAAACTGTTTTTT. This sequence encodes CASSARTVGVATNEKLFF. The chain recombines TRBV7-8 with TRBJ1-4; the D gene is possibly TRBD1 (6 bases). Trimming removed 5 bases at V and 0 bases at J, with 19 bases between. The CDR3 spans 18 residues. The germline V gene encodes CDR1 SGHVS and CDR2 FQNEAQ.

The chain has TRBV6-5 and TRBJ1-1; tentatively, D is TRBD1 (5 bases). The germline V gene has CDR1 MNHEY and CDR2 SVGAGI. The CDR3 covers 14 residues. Trimming removed 6 bases from V and 6 bases from J, with 17 bases in between. CDR3 sequence: CASSPRGAGAEAFF. The CDR3, as DNA: TGTGCCAGCAGCCCCCGGGGAGCGGGGGCTGAAGCTTTCTTT.

This clone was observed a few times. This chain joins TRBV5-1 and TRBJ2-3; 8 bases align to TRBD2. The CDR3 length is 16 residues. Germline CDR1 and CDR2: SGHRS and YFSETQ. J gave up 1 base and V 0 bases, and 4 bases lay outside the gene matches. The CDR3 loop is CASSLGTSGGTDTQYF. In DNA, the CDR3 is TGCGCCAGCAGCTTGGGTACTAGCGGTGGCACAGATACGCAGTATTTT.